Listed below are T cell receptor beta chains from one sample, sequenced in a study of T cells in Graves' hyperthyroidism and ophthalmopathy. TCRdb processed the multiplex PCR reads anew with MiXCR; each CDR3 protein has one entry. Among 350,000 to 500,000 distinct CDR3 sequences listed, about 13% were seen once. Sequenced input: blood. The receptors originated from a woman aged 18 to 35 with Graves' hyperthyroidism. Each CDR3 is given with its conserved first and last residue. The order of the fields is clone size, V gene, J gene, D gene, CDR3 DNA, CDR3 protein. The D gene is left open where the match is weak. Clone size, where shown, is once, few, many, or a class for clones that have expanded.

NA	TRBV5-1	TRBJ2-1	NA	TGCGCCAGCAGCCAAGCCGGGCAGGGGGGTGGCGATGAGCAGTTCTTC	CASSQAGQGGGDEQFF
many	TRBV6-1	TRBJ1-4	NA	TGTGCCAGCAGCACATCCGGGACAAAACTGTTTTTT	CASSTSGTKLFF
many	TRBV20-1	TRBJ1-2	NA	TGCAGTGCTAGTGGGCAGATTAATGGCTACACCTTC	CSASGQINGYTF
many	TRBV18	TRBJ2-7	NA	TGTGCCAGCTCTCCGGGACTTGTGGACTACGAGCAGTACTTC	CASSPGLVDYEQYF
NA	TRBV6-1	TRBJ1-4	NA	TGTGCCAGCAGTGAAACTTGGGGGCATGAAAAACTGTTTTTT	CASSETWGHEKLFF
few	TRBV9	TRBJ1-2	TRBD1	TGTGCCAGCAGCCTCTCCCAGAGGACAGGTTCTAACTATGGCTACACCTTC	CASSLSQRTGSNYGYTF
NA	TRBV28	TRBJ2-7	TRBD1	TGTGCCAGCAGCCTCCCGGGACAGGGGACCTACGAGCAGTACTTC	CASSLPGQGTYEQYF
many	TRBV7-2	TRBJ2-4	NA	TGTGCCAGCAGCGACGACCTAAACATTCAGTACTTC	CASSDDLNIQYF
few	TRBV20-1	TRBJ2-7	TRBD1	TGCAGTGCTCCAACCGGGACAGTAGACGAGCAGTACTTC	CSAPTGTVDEQYF
many	TRBV11-1	TRBJ2-1	NA	TGTGCCAGCAGCCAACGACGGGACTCCAATGAGCAGTTCTTC	CASSQRRDSNEQFF
many	TRBV5-1	TRBJ2-7	TRBD1	TGCGCCAGAAGAGACAGGGCTCGGTCCTACGAGCAGTACTTC	CARRDRARSYEQYF
many	TRBV5-5	TRBJ2-7	TRBD2	TGTGCCAGCAGCTCCTTGGCTAGCGGGAGTCAGTACGAGCAGTACTTC	CASSSLASGSQYEQYF
many	TRBV12-5	TRBJ2-7	TRBD1	TGTGCTAGTGGTTTGGTTATCGGACAGGCCTACGAGCAGTACTTC	CASGLVIGQAYEQYF
many	TRBV7-3	TRBJ2-6	NA	TGTGCCAGCAGCTTAACCCCTGGAGGGGCCAACGTCCTGACTTTC	CASSLTPGGANVLTF
few	TRBV14	TRBJ2-1	NA	TGTGCCAGCAGCCAAGCGTGGGGACACAATGAGCAGTTCTTC	CASSQAWGHNEQFF
many	TRBV28	TRBJ2-7	NA	TGTGCCAGCAGCCCGAGGGAGTCCTACGAGCAGTACTTC	CASSPRESYEQYF
many	TRBV7-2	TRBJ1-1	TRBD1	TGTGCCAGCAGCTTAAGCCCATTGGACAGGGTCGTGGACACTGAAGCTTTCTTT	CASSLSPLDRVVDTEAFF
many	TRBV18	TRBJ1-1	NA	TGTGCCAGCTCACCAATTGGGTCCCCCGTGAACACTGAAGCTTTCTTT	CASSPIGSPVNTEAFF
NA	TRBV20-1	TRBJ1-2	NA	TGCAGTGCTAGAGTGTCGACAGGCCTTAACTATGGCTACACCTTC	CSARVSTGLNYGYTF
NA	TRBV7-9	TRBJ2-7	NA	TGTGCCAGCAGCTTAGTGTTGTCAGGAAGCTCCTACGAGCAGTACTTC	CASSLVLSGSSYEQYF
many	TRBV9	TRBJ1-2	TRBD1	TGTGCCAGCAGCGTAGATCCCCTCGACAGGGGAGGCTACACCTTC	CASSVDPLDRGGYTF
many	TRBV25-1	TRBJ1-2	NA	TGTGCCAGCAGTTTCGGGGACTATGGCTACACCTTC	CASSFGDYGYTF